Presented here are 5 T cell receptor beta chains from one specimen sequenced in a study of shared T cell receptors in the human thymus. The method was immunoSEQ multiplex PCR; TCRdb's version includes in-frame clones alone and lacks a portion of them. The sample records about 660,000 clones, approximately 88% being singletons. This same sample was also taken into another study, of human thymus T cells.

The source material was thymocytes. Receptor source: a boy less than two years old with a congenital heart defect.

This rearrangement joins TRBV4-2 to TRBJ1-2; 9 positions match TRBD1. Trimming cost V 1 base and J 0 bases; bases outside gene matches: 15. Germline-derived CDR1 and CDR2 are LGHNA and YNFKEQ. The CDR3 is 20 residues long. DNA for the CDR3: TGTGCCAGCAGCCAAGTTGTCGGGACAGGGTCCCTCTCAGCTAACTATGGCTACACCTTC. It is translated as CASSQVVGTGSLSANYGYTF.

This chain joins TRBV4-3 and TRBJ2-7; D remains ambiguous. Germline loops: CDR1 LGHNA, CDR2 YSLEER. V lost 4 bases and J lost 6, with 22 bases in between. The CDR3 runs to 16 residues. For the CDR3, the DNA is TGCGCCAGCAGCCCCCCCCACCCGGTGTCTCTACGCGAGCAGTACTTC. Protein: CASSPPHPVSLREQYF.

The chain combines TRBV19 with TRBJ2-1; D is unclear. Trimming removed 0 bases from V and 3 bases from J, with 6 bases in between. The V gene's germline CDR1 is LNHDA and CDR2 SQIVND (reference sequence). This CDR3 has 14 residues. Here the CDR3 DNA reads TGTGCCAGTAGTATAGAGGCCCGCTACAATGAGCAGTTCTTC. It encodes CASSIEARYNEQFF.

This clone was seen a single time. The rearrangement joins TRBV5-6 to TRBJ2-1; 14 nucleotides match TRBD2. The CDR3 has 17 residues. The V segment lost 4 bases and the J segment 4 bases; nucleotides outside the gene matches: 7. Germline values: CDR1 SGHDT, CDR2 YYEEEE. The CDR3 nucleotides are TGTGCCAGCAGCAAGAGACTAGCGGGAGGGCCATACAATGAGCAGTTCTTC. It is translated as CASSKRLAGGPYNEQFF.

The chain couples TRBV7-2 to TRBJ2-3; D call uncertain. This CDR3 is 14 amino acids long. V gave up 2 bases and J gave up 5 bases, with 11 bases separating them. Germline V CDR1 and CDR2: SGHTA, FQGNSA. Written as DNA, the CDR3 is TGTGCCAGCAGCTTAATGTTTTTGAGAGATACGCAGTATTTT. This sequence encodes CASSLMFLRDTQYF. Full variable domain (outside the CDR3, taken from reference TRBV7-2 and TRBJ2-3): GAGVSQSPSNKVTEKGKDVELRCDPISGHTALYWYRQSLGQGLEFLIYFQGNSAPDKSGLPSDRFSAERTGGSVSTLTIQRTQQEDSAVYLCASSLMFLRDTQYFGPGTRLTVL.